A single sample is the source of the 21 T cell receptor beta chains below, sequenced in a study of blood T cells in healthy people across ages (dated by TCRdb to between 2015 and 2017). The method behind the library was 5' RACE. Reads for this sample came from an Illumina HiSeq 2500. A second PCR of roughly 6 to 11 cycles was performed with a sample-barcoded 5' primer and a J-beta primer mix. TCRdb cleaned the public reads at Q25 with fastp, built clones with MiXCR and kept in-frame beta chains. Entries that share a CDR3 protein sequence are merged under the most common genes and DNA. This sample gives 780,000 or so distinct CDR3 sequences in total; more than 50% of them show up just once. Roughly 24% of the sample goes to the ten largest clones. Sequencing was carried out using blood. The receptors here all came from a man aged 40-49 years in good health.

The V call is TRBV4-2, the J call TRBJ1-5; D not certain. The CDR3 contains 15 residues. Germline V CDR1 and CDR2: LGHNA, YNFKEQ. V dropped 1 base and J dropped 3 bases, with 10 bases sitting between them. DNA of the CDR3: TGTGCCAGCAGCCAAGGCAGCGGAGACAATCAGCCCCAGCATTTT. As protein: CASSQGSGDNQPQHF.

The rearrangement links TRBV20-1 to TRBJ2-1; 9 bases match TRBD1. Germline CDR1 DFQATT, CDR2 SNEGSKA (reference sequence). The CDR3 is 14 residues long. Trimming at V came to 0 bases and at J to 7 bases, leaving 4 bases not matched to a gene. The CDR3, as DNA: TGCAGTGCTAGAGATGGACAGGGGTGGAATGAGCAGTTCTTC. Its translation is CSARDGQGWNEQFF.

CDR3 coding DNA: TGTGCCAGCAGCCCGACAGGGCCCTATGGCTACACCTTC. It codes for CASSPTGPYGYTF. The chain has TRBV5-6 and TRBJ1-2; 7 nucleotides align to TRBD1. CDR3 length: 13 amino acids. Per germline, CDR1 SGHDT and CDR2 YYEEEE. V shed 4 bases, J shed 4 bases, and the junction held 4 bases outside the gene matches.

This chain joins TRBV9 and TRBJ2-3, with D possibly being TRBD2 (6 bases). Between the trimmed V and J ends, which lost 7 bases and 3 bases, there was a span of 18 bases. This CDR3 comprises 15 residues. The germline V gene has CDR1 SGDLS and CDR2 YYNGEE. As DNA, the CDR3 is TGTGCCAGCGAACCGGGACTCAAAGGGACAGATACGCAGTATTTT. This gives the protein CASEPGLKGTDTQYF.

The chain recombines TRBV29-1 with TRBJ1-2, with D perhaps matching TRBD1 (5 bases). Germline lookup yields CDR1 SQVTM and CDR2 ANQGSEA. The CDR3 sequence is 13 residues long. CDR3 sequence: CSGGDGLNYGYTF. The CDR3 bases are TGCAGTGGGGGGGACGGGCTTAACTATGGCTACACCTTC. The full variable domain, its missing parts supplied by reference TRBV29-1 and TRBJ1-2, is SAVISQKPSRDICQRGTSLTIQCQVDSQVTMMFWYRQQPGQSLTLIATANQGSEATYESGFVIDKFPISRPNLTFSTLTVSNMSPEDSSIYLCSGGDGLNYGYTFGSGTRLTVV.

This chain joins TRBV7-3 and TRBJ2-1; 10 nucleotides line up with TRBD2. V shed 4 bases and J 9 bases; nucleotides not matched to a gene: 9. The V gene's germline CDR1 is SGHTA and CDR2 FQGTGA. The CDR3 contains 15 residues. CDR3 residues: CASSSLGLALSEQFF. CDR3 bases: TGTGCCAGCAGCTCACTGGGACTAGCGCTATCTGAGCAGTTCTTC.

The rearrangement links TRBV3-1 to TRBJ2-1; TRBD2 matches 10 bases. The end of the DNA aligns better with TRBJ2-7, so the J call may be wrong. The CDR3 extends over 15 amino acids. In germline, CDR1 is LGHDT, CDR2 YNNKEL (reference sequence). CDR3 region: CASYSSGSEYNEQYF. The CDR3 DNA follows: TGTGCCAGCTATTCTAGCGGGAGTGAGTACAATGAGCAGTACTTC.

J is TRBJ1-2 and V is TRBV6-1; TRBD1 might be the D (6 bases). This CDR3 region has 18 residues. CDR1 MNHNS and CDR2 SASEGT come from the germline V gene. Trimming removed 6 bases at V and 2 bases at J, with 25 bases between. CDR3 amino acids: CASRDLIIKTGPNYGYTF. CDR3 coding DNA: TGTGCCAGCAGAGACCTTATAATTAAGACAGGACCGAACTATGGCTACACCTTC.

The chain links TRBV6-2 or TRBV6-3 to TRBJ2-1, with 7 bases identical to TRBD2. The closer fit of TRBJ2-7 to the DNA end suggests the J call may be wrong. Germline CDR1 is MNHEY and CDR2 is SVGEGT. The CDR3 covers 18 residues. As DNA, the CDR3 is TGTGCCACCACAAGAACAAATCTAGCGGCAAGCTCCTACAATGAGCAGTACTTC. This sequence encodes CATTRTNLAASSYNEQYF.

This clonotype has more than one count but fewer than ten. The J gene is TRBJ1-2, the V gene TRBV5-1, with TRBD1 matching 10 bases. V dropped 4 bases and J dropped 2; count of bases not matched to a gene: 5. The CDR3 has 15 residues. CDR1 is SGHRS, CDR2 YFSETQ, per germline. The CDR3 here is CASSDRDRGNYGYTF. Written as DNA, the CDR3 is TGCGCCAGCAGCGATCGGGACAGGGGAAACTATGGCTACACCTTC.

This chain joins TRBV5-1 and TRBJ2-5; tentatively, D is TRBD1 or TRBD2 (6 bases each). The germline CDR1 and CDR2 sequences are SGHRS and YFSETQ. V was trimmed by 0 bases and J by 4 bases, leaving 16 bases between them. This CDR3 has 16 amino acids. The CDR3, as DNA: TGCGCCAGCAGCTTGGCCCGATCGGGGGCAGGAGAGACCCAGTACTTC. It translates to CASSLARSGAGETQYF.

CDR3 nucleotides: TGTGCCAGCAGTTTTGAGATTCGAGCAACTAATGAAAAACTGTTTTTT. This translates into CASSFEIRATNEKLFF. The chain is built from TRBV12-3 or TRBV12-4 and TRBJ1-4; D ambiguous. V lost 3 bases and J lost 0, with 11 bases in between. CDR3 length: 16 residues.

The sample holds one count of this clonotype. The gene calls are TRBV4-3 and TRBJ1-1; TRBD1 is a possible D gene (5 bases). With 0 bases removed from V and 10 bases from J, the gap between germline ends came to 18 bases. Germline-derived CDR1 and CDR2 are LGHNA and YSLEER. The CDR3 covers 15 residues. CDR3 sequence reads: CASSQDRRGGGVAFF. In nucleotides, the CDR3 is TGCGCCAGCAGCCAAGATCGGCGGGGCGGGGGTGTAGCTTTCTTT.

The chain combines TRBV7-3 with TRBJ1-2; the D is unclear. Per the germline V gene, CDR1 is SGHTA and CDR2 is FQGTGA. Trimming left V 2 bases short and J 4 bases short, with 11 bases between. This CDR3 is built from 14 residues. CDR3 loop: CASSLDPFGYGYTF. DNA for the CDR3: TGTGCCAGCAGCTTAGATCCTTTTGGCTATGGCTACACCTTC.

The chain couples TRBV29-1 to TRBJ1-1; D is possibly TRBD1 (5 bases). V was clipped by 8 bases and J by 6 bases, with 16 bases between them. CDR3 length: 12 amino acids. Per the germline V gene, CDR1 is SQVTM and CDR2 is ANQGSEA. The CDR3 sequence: CSSTGGGPEAFF. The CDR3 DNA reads TGCAGCTCCACTGGGGGGGGACCTGAAGCTTTCTTT.

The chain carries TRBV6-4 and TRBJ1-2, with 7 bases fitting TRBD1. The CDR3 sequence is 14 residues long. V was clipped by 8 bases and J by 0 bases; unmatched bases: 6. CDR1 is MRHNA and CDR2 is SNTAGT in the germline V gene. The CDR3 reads CASLRGLTNYGYTF. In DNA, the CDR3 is TGTGCCAGCCTTAGGGGGCTCACTAACTATGGCTACACCTTC.

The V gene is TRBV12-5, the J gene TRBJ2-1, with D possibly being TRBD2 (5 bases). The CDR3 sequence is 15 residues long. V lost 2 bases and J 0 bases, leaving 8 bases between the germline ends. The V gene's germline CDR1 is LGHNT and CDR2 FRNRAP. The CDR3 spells CASGLLGSSYNEQFF. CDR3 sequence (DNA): TGTGCTAGTGGTTTGCTAGGGAGCTCCTACAATGAGCAGTTCTTC.

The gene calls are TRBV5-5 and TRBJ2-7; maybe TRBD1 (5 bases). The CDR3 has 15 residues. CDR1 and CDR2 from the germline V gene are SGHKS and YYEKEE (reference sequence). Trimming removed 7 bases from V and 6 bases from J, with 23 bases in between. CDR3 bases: TGTGCCAGCGGATCAGTCCCCGGAACAGGTCGCGAGCAGTACTTC. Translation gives CASGSVPGTGREQYF.

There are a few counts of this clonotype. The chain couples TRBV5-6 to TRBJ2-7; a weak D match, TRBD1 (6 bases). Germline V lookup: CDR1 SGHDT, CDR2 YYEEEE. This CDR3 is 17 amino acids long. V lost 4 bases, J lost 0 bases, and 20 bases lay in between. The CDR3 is CASSERTGPTISYEQYF. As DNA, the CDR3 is TGTGCCAGCAGCGAGAGAACAGGGCCCACGATCTCCTACGAGCAGTACTTC.

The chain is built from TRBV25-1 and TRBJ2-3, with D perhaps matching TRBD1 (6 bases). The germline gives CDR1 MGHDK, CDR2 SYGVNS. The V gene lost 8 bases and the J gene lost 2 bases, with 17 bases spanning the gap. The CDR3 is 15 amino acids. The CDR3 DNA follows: TGTGCCAGCGCTAGCCCAGGGGCCATCACAGATACGCAGTATTTT. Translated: CASASPGAITDTQYF.

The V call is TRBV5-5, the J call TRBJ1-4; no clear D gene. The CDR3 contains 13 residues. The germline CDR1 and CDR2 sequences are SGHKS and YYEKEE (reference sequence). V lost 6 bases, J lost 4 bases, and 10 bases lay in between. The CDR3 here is CASTTDLNEKLFF. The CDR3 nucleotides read TGTGCCAGCACTACGGATCTTAATGAAAAACTGTTTTTT.